This T cell receptor beta chain originates from a study of blood T cell repertoires in COVID-19. In the study overall: Acute and convalescent COVID-19 samples came from the United States, Italy and Spain. Sample material is recorded as cDNA or gDNA derived from T cells, B-cell-depleted T cells, or PBMCs.

Some clones are missing from TCRdb's copy, which holds only in-frame ones; the method was immunoSEQ multiplex PCR. Of some 110,000 clones listed, roughly 80% are singletons. Trimming cost V 3 bases and J 1 base, with 7 bases left between them. The CDR3 length is 14 residues. Germline CDR1 and CDR2: SGDLS and YYNGEE. The chain combines TRBV9 with TRBJ1-4, with a tentative D call TRBD1 (6 bases). Sequencing used peripheral blood. The TCR sequence derives from a woman in her 70s with acute or convalescent COVID-19. Here the CDR3 DNA reads TGTGCCAGCAGCGCACAGGGAACTAATGAAAAACTGTTTTTT. Translating it yields CASSAQGTNEKLFF.